A selection of T cell receptor beta chains follows, all from one sample in a study of T cell responses to AZD1222 COVID-19 vaccine. Using immunoSEQ multiplex PCR, the repertoire was profiled, and TCRdb retains in-frame clones only, with some absent. The table records 55,000 to 80,000 clones, 76% of them present only once. The sequencing here drew on peripheral blood, taken on day 0 of AZD1222 vaccination. All receptors come from an adult in good health. Both conserved end residues are part of each CDR3. A D gene is named only where the DNA matches it firmly. The listing skips clone size in some rows; elsewhere it reads once, few, many or a size class.

D: TRBD1; V: TRBV10-3; size: NA; J: TRBJ1-1; DNA: TGTGCCATCAGTGAGGACCTACAGGGGGGGGGCACTGAAGCTTTCTTT; CDR3: CAISEDLQGGGTEAFF
D: NA; V: TRBV4-3; size: few; J: TRBJ1-1; DNA: TGCGCCAGCAGCCAAGTTTGGGCAGGGCAGAGCACTGAAGCTTTCTTT; CDR3: CASSQVWAGQSTEAFF
D: NA; V: TRBV18; size: NA; J: TRBJ1-6; DNA: TGTGCCAGCTCACCACCGGCGAGGGGACCCCTCCACTTT; CDR3: CASSPPARGPLHF
D: NA; V: TRBV9; size: NA; J: TRBJ2-5; DNA: TGTGCCAGCAGCGTGGGAGTAGCGGTCCAAGAGACCCAGTACTTC; CDR3: CASSVGVAVQETQYF
D: NA; V: TRBV2; size: NA; J: TRBJ2-6; DNA: TGTGCCAGCAGCTCATCGGACAGTACCTCTGGGGCCAACGTCCTGACTTTC; CDR3: CASSSSDSTSGANVLTF
D: TRBD1; V: TRBV5-1; size: NA; J: TRBJ2-7; DNA: TGCGCCAGCAGCTTCAGACGATCGGGACAGGGGATTTACTACGAGCAGTACTTC; CDR3: CASSFRRSGQGIYYEQYF
D: TRBD2; V: TRBV4-3; size: NA; J: TRBJ2-3; DNA: TGCGCCAGCAGCCGACTAAGCGGGGGAGGAGATACGCAGTATTTT; CDR3: CASSRLSGGGDTQYF
D: NA; V: TRBV3-1/TRBV3-2; size: few; J: TRBJ1-1; DNA: TGTGCCAGTACTACCGGGGTTTGGGGGACTGAAGCTTTCTTT; CDR3: CASTTGVWGTEAFF
D: NA; V: TRBV6-2/TRBV6-3; size: NA; J: TRBJ2-7; DNA: TGTGCCAGCAGTTACAGGGTTACCTACGAGCAGTACTTC; CDR3: CASSYRVTYEQYF
D: TRBD1; V: TRBV3-1/TRBV3-2; size: NA; J: TRBJ1-5; DNA: TGTGCCAGCAGCTTCAGACAGGGGAGTCGACCCCAGCATTTT; CDR3: CASSFRQGSRPQHF
D: TRBD2; V: TRBV15; size: NA; J: TRBJ2-1; DNA: TGTGCCACCAGCACCATAGCGGGGGGAAGGTTTGAGCAGTTCTTC; CDR3: CATSTIAGGRFEQFF
D: NA; V: TRBV24-1; size: NA; J: TRBJ1-1; DNA: TGTGCCACCAGTGAATCACAGGGGAACACTGAAGCTTTCTTT; CDR3: CATSESQGNTEAFF
D: NA; V: TRBV6-2/TRBV6-3; size: NA; J: TRBJ1-1; DNA: TGTGCCAGCAGTAAGGGTGTAGCTGAAGCTTTCTTT; CDR3: CASSKGVAEAFF
D: NA; V: TRBV7-2; size: NA; J: TRBJ2-7; DNA: TGTGCCAGCAGCTTAGACGGGAGCTCCTACGAGCAGTACTTC; CDR3: CASSLDGSSYEQYF
D: NA; V: TRBV5-1; size: NA; J: TRBJ2-1; DNA: TGCGCCAGCAGCCAGGGAGTCTCCTACAATGAGCAGTTCTTC; CDR3: CASSQGVSYNEQFF
D: NA; V: TRBV5-6; size: NA; J: TRBJ2-7; DNA: TGTGCCAGCAGCCCCGGGACGTCTCCCGAGCAGTACTTC; CDR3: CASSPGTSPEQYF
D: NA; V: TRBV7-9; size: NA; J: TRBJ1-5; DNA: TGTGCCAGCAGCTTAGACGGGACTAGCAATCAGCCCCAGCATTTT; CDR3: CASSLDGTSNQPQHF
D: NA; V: TRBV28; size: NA; J: TRBJ1-2; DNA: TGTGCCAGCAGTTTGGGGACACCTAACTATGGCTACACCTTC; CDR3: CASSLGTPNYGYTF
D: NA; V: TRBV28; size: NA; J: TRBJ1-2; DNA: TGTGCCAGCAGTTTAAGGGAGGGCTATGGCTACACCTTC; CDR3: CASSLREGYGYTF
D: TRBD2; V: TRBV9; size: NA; J: TRBJ2-7; DNA: TGTGCCAGCAGCGTAGCGAGCGGGGCTACCTACGAGCAGTACTTC; CDR3: CASSVASGATYEQYF
D: NA; V: TRBV2; size: NA; J: TRBJ2-3; DNA: TGTGCCAGCAGGATCCTGGGGGGCCAAGATACGCAGTATTTT; CDR3: CASRILGGQDTQYF
D: NA; V: TRBV7-2; size: NA; J: TRBJ2-5; DNA: TGTGCCAGCAGCTTAGTACTCGACCAAGAGACCCAGTACTTC; CDR3: CASSLVLDQETQYF
D: NA; V: TRBV29-1; size: NA; J: TRBJ1-2; DNA: TGCAGCGTTCTATTCAGCTATGGCTACACCTTC; CDR3: CSVLFSYGYTF
D: NA; V: TRBV19; size: once; J: TRBJ2-5; DNA: TGTGCCAGTAGTATAGATAGTGAAGGTCAGGAGACCCAGTACTTC; CDR3: CASSIDSEGQETQYF
D: NA; V: TRBV28; size: NA; J: TRBJ2-3; DNA: TGTGCCAGCAGTCTGTACACAGATACGCAGTATTTT; CDR3: CASSLYTDTQYF
D: NA; V: TRBV19; size: NA; J: TRBJ1-6; DNA: TGTGCCAGTAGTATTTATACAGACTCCTATAATTCACCCCTCCACTTT; CDR3: CASSIYTDSYNSPLHF